This TCR beta chain was identified in a study of blood T cells in healthy people across ages. A second roughly 6 to 12 cycle PCR used barcoded and J-beta primers. TCRdb processed the 5' RACE reads anew with MiXCR; each CDR3 protein has one entry. The sample lists 650,000 to 800,000 distinct CDR3 sequences, approximately 48% occurring once. V lost 5 bases and J lost 7, with 17 bases in between. The germline gives CDR1 MNHEY, CDR2 SVGAGI. This CDR3 spans 14 amino acids. The clonotype originates from a man aged 60 to 69 in good health. Sequenced material: blood. V usage is TRBV6-5 and J usage is TRBJ1-1; D not resolved. CDR3 nucleotide sequence: TGTGCCAGCAGTAAAGGCTTCGCGGATAATGAAGCTTTCTTT. Translating it yields CASSKGFADNEAFF.